This T cell receptor beta chain was found in a study of shared clonotypes between healthy human individuals (TCRdb year 2020). About the full investigation: Two women and a few men aged 18 to 49 years were included in the cohort. For each donor, CD4 naive and CD4 memory were each given three plates, CD8 naive was given two plates, and CD8 memory was given one plate. Blood TCR repertoires of roughly 5 healthy adults were deeply sequenced to estimate repertoire size and the extent of clonotype sharing between individuals. Libraries were prepared and TCR repertoires were sequenced by different laboratories using diverse techniques, in order to increase sequencing depth and limit assay-specific biases. Between about 0.9 and 10 billion PBMCs per donor were obtained by leukapheresis. What the research found in general, with its limitations: Higher generation probabilities were observed for clonotypes shared by all four sorted-subset donors than for non-shared clonotypes. The small number of donors limited the genetic and exposure-history diversity represented. Based on pairwise subsampling, the degree of clonotype sharing among donors was expected to be affected by sequencing depth. Naive subsets generally had larger estimated clonotype richness than memory subsets did. Sharing across a handful of donors was observed for around 4.8% of naive CD4, under 4% of naive CD8, 2% to 2.5% of memory CD4, and 0.4% of memory CD8 clonotypes. Rarefaction of sorted-subset datasets indicated incomplete sequencing despite the large sequencing depth. Sampling was limited to blood, and TCR repertoires in tissue likely differ from TCR repertoires in blood.

The donors were healthy, HIV-negative adults who had no recently reported acute infections or vaccinations. Every donor was a Caucasian adult living in Nashville, Tennessee, USA. CD4+ T cells were enriched by magnetic negative selection, after which naive cells were positively selected on CD45RA and the negative fraction was taken as the memory subset. After blood collection by leukapheresis, PBMCs were isolated using Ficoll-Histopaque density gradient centrifugation and then cryopreserved in the vapor phase of liquid nitrogen. Purity and quantity of every magnetically sorted T cell population were checked by analytical flow cytometry. Each sorted fraction had its genomic DNA isolated and then quantified by UV absorbance on a Nanodrop 2000c. Points on this clone: Its binding antigen is unknown. No clone much larger than this one lies a single base away; base qualities are absent.

Using the deep immunoSEQ assay, multiplex PCR amplified TCR CDR3 regions from genomic DNA. For each cell subset, the extracted genomic DNA was distributed evenly across all wells of several immunoSEQ 96-well plates, and each plate served as one replicate. Each replicate PCR for sorted subsets received 150 to 250 ng genomic DNA, equal to some 32,000 T cell genomes. The purified libraries were quantified using a Qubit 3.0 fluorometer, sized with a Bioanalyzer 2100, and then quantified again using the KAPA Library Quantification kit. Every immunoSEQ 96-well plate was sequenced on a dedicated single-read 150-cycle Illumina NextSeq 550 flow cell. As for how the authors treated the data: The immunoSEQ output contained only junctional sequences without quality scores, so filtering could not match that applied to full-length reads. To assign V/J genes and CDR3, sequences were annotated using PyIR, a Python wrapper for IgBLAST v1.9, with IMGT germline references. Reads were removed for weak V/J assignments (E-value above 1e-6), missing CDR3, stop codons, out-of-frame junctions, or ambiguous translated residues. V3J clonotypes were defined as sequences sharing the same inferred V gene, J gene, and CDR3 amino acid sequence. Percentage overlap between repertoires was calculated by dividing the number of shared unique clonotypes by the size of the smaller repertoire. RTK rarefaction, the Chao1 estimator, and Recon v2.1 estimates of unobserved clonotypes were used to assess repertoire richness. For all TCRbeta clonotypes obtained by the gDNA method from a few donors, generation probabilities were computed with OLGA. TCRdb stores this immuneACCESS table with in-frame sequences only. Part of the clones is absent; in the studies checked, under half of the shortfall reflects unresolved V genes, and no reason is known for the rest. V, J and clone size were drawn from that table, and D and trimming were deduced from the DNA. The sample table shows 2 million to 2.5 million clones, and 80% to 95% are seen once. 0.36% of the sample rests with the top ten.

Ends trimmed: V by 4 bases, J by 4 bases; bases unmatched to a gene: 4. The CDR3 starts with the cysteine, ends with the phenylalanine, and has 14 residues. Only CDR3 DNA remains: 42 bases, in frame from the first base. Taken from the germline V gene (reference sequence), the CDR1 and CDR2 loops are MNHNY and SVGAGI. The receptor was isolated from a young man in good health. Some clones in this sample may be carry-over from other donors' samples. This chain joins TRBV6-6 to TRBJ1-2; 9 nucleotides in the junction match TRBD1. Specimen: naive CD4+ T cells from PBMCs. Reading the label with the study, this specimen's cell subset or site is: CD45RA+ positively selected. The CDR3 corresponds to CASSWGQGGYGYTF. The DNA sequence is given as TGTGCCAGCAGTTGGGGACAGGGCGGCTATGGCTACACCTTC.